The 32 T cell receptor beta chains reported below all come from one sample, sequenced in a study of early T cells in non-severe SARS-CoV-2 infection. TCRdb used MiXCR to reprocess the 5' RACE reads, holding one entry per CDR3 protein. The repertoire consists of about 83,000 distinct CDR3 sequences, with 10% occurring once and the leading ten covering approximately 8%. Sequences were derived from whole blood, sampled at baseline. These receptors were obtained from an adult who was a healthcare worker with PCR-confirmed SARS-CoV-2 infection or an uninfected control (not recorded which).

This clonotype was picked up a small number of times. V is TRBV25-1 and J is TRBJ1-1; no firm D call. Germline V CDR1 and CDR2: MGHDK, SYGVNS. The V and J ends lost 6 bases and 5 bases respectively, with 13 bases between them. This CDR3 contains 13 residues. CDR3 coding DNA: TGTGCCAGCAGCGAACGAGGCAGGACTGAAGCTTTCTTT. Encoded protein: CASSERGRTEAFF.

This clonotype was seen a handful of times. This chain connects TRBV20-1 to TRBJ2-6; D gene ambiguous. This CDR3 has 15 residues. Trimming stripped 5 bases from V and 0 bases from J, with 11 bases between. Germline V gives CDR1 DFQATT, CDR2 SNEGSKA (reference sequence). The CDR3 nucleotides are TGCAGTGCTCCAAAAGCTAACTCTGGGGCCAACGTCCTGACTTTC. It codes for CSAPKANSGANVLTF.

CDR3 DNA: TGTGCCAGCAGTTCAACTTACACACCAAACGGCAATCAGCCCCAGCATTTT. The encoded protein is CASSSTYTPNGNQPQHF. This chain joins TRBV27 and TRBJ1-5; no firm D call. CDR1 and CDR2 from the germline V gene are MNHEY and SMNVEV (reference sequence). V was cut by 4 bases and J by 2 bases, with 18 bases left in between. There are 17 residues in the CDR3.

V gene TRBV14 combines with J gene TRBJ1-1; no clear D gene. Deletions cut 3 bases from V and 7 bases from J, with 9 bases between. The CDR3 contains 12 residues. Germline V gene data show CDR1 as SGHDN and CDR2 as FVKESK. The CDR3 protein is CASSQVHYEAFF. DNA for the CDR3: TGTGCCAGCAGCCAGGTACACTATGAAGCTTTCTTT.

This clonotype was seen only a few times. The J gene is TRBJ2-7, the V gene TRBV7-2, with TRBD2 matching over 12 bases. In germline, CDR1 is SGHTA, CDR2 FQGNSA. This CDR3 is built from 15 residues. V shed 5 bases and J 4 bases; nucleotides not matched to a gene: 6. The CDR3 loop is CASSPRLAGDYEQYF. DNA for the CDR3: TGTGCCAGCAGCCCCAGACTAGCGGGAGATTACGAGCAGTACTTC.

This clonotype has at least ten counts. J is TRBJ2-7 and V is TRBV5-5; the match to TRBD1 covers 9 bases. CDR1 and CDR2 from the germline V gene are SGHKS and YYEKEE (reference sequence). The CDR3 is 18 amino acids. V dropped 4 bases and J dropped 1; count of bases not matched to a gene: 15. DNA for the CDR3: TGTGCCAGCAGCCCGGAAGGGGACAGGGCCCTTCGGTCCTACGAGCAGTACTTC. Protein: CASSPEGDRALRSYEQYF.

This clonotype was detected only a few times. The V call is TRBV6-5, the J call TRBJ1-5; D possibly corresponds to TRBD1 (6 bases). In germline, CDR1 is MNHEY, CDR2 SVGAGI. Between the trimmed V and J ends, which lost 4 bases and 2 bases, there was a span of 9 bases. The CDR3 loop spans 14 amino acids. CDR3 amino acids: CASSFRGGNQPQHF. The CDR3 DNA is TGTGCCAGCAGTTTCAGGGGCGGCAATCAGCCCCAGCATTTT.

This clonotype was seen only a few times. The J gene is TRBJ2-5, the V gene TRBV3-1; 7 positions match TRBD2. Germline CDR1 is LGHDT and CDR2 is YNNKEL (reference sequence). This CDR3 spans 16 amino acids. With 4 bases clipped from V and 5 bases from J, the junction kept 13 bases outside the gene matches. The CDR3 nucleotides read TGTGCCAGCAGCCTCGGACTAGTTCAGGTTAGGGAGACCCAGTACTTC. Protein: CASSLGLVQVRETQYF.

At least ten counts were recorded for this clonotype. The chain uses TRBV20-1 and TRBJ2-1; D not resolved. Germline CDR1 DFQATT, CDR2 SNEGSKA (reference sequence). The CDR3 is 17 amino acids. The germline V and J ends were trimmed by 0 bases and 2 bases, with 17 bases remaining between them. CDR3 in amino acids: CSARDSLRHPPYNEQFF. The DNA for the CDR3 is TGCAGTGCTAGAGATTCTTTAAGACACCCTCCCTACAATGAGCAGTTCTTC.

This clonotype was counted many times. This chain joins TRBV20-1 and TRBJ2-3; unclear D gene. Germline V gene data show CDR1 as DFQATT and CDR2 as SNEGSKA (reference sequence). CDR3 length: 17 residues. The V end lost 1 base, the J end lost 4 bases, and 21 bases lay between the germline ends. CDR3 in amino acids: CSARATERLLKADTQYF. The CDR3 nucleotides are TGCAGTGCTAGAGCAACGGAGCGCCTATTGAAGGCAGATACGCAGTATTTT.

The chain joins TRBV19 to TRBJ1-2, with no clear D. CDR1 and CDR2 from the germline V gene are LNHDA and SQIVND (reference sequence). The germline V and J ends were trimmed by 3 bases and 9 bases, with 11 bases remaining between them. The CDR3 totals 12 residues. The CDR3: CASSIDDISYTF. Written as DNA, the CDR3 is TGTGCCAGTAGTATTGACGACATAAGCTACACCTTC.

The sample holds many counts of this clonotype. The chain recombines TRBV29-1 with TRBJ2-7; 7 positions match TRBD1. The V gene's germline CDR1 is SQVTM and CDR2 ANQGSEA. This CDR3 is built from 14 residues. V dropped 5 bases and J dropped 9; count of bases not matched to a gene: 16. The CDR3 region is CSVTRQGRSEGQYF. The CDR3 DNA reads TGCAGCGTTACTCGACAGGGAAGGTCCGAAGGGCAGTACTTC.

V usage is TRBV14 and J usage is TRBJ2-5; TRBD1 is a possible D gene (5 bases). The CDR3 has 16 residues. V dropped 3 bases and J dropped 5 bases, with 19 bases sitting between them. Germline V gene data show CDR1 as SGHDN and CDR2 as FVKESK. This CDR3 reads CASSHHMGPGQETQYF. DNA for the CDR3: TGTGCCAGCAGCCATCACATGGGGCCAGGTCAGGAGACCCAGTACTTC.

The table lists this clonotype with a few counts. The CDR3 loop reads CSVPWGARGGTDTQYF. CDR3 bases: TGCAGCGTACCCTGGGGGGCCCGAGGAGGCACAGATACGCAGTATTTT. The rearrangement uses TRBV29-1 and TRBJ2-3; D is possibly TRBD1 or TRBD2 (6 bases each). Germline CDR1 is SQVTM and CDR2 is ANQGSEA. There are 16 residues in the CDR3. Trimming removed 6 bases at V and 1 base at J, with 20 bases between.

This clonotype appeared many times. The chain employs TRBV15 and TRBJ1-5; no reliable D call. The CDR3 is 14 amino acids. Per germline, CDR1 LNHNV and CDR2 YYDKDF (reference sequence). Trimming took off 1 base at V and 5 bases at J, with 9 bases between the two ends. The CDR3, as DNA: TGTGCCACCAGCAGAGGGACGGATTATCAGCCCCAGCATTTT. The encoded protein is CATSRGTDYQPQHF.

In its sample, this clonotype was seen many times. V and J are TRBV10-3 and TRBJ1-1, with a tentative D call TRBD1 (6 bases). The CDR3 loop spans 15 amino acids. Trimming removed 5 bases from V and 8 bases from J, with 21 bases in between. The germline V gene encodes CDR1 ENHRY and CDR2 SYGVKD. CDR3 loop: CAISPNQLGGTEAFF. The CDR3 DNA reads as TGTGCCATCAGTCCCAACCAGCTGGGGGGGACAGAAGCTTTCTTT.

V usage is TRBV6-6 and J usage is TRBJ1-4; D is possibly TRBD1 (5 bases). V was clipped by 2 bases and J by 10 bases, with 17 bases between them. There are 15 residues in the CDR3. The germline V gene has CDR1 MNHNY and CDR2 SVGAGI (reference sequence). The CDR3 region is CASSYTLHGRGKLFF. DNA for the CDR3: TGTGCCAGCAGTTACACCCTACACGGTAGGGGAAAACTGTTTTTT.

The genes are TRBV5-4 and TRBJ2-5; D may match TRBD1 or TRBD2 (5 bases each). The CDR3 consists of 12 residues. Germline-derived CDR1 and CDR2 are SGHNT and YYREEE (reference sequence). Trimming cost V 5 bases and J 4 bases, with 9 bases left between them. The CDR3 DNA is TGTGCCAGCAGTGGGGGTGGAGAGACCCAGTACTTC. Translating it yields CASSGGGETQYF.

A few counts support this clonotype. This chain joins TRBV15 and TRBJ2-5, with 8 positions matching TRBD2. This CDR3 has 19 amino acids. Per the germline V gene, CDR1 is LNHNV and CDR2 is YYDKDF (reference sequence). Trimming removed 0 bases from V and 5 bases from J; junction bases left unmatched: 17. CDR3 sequence reads: CATSRDLSVAGPISETQYF. The CDR3 DNA is TGTGCCACCAGCAGAGATCTATCGGTAGCGGGGCCAATTTCGGAGACCCAGTACTTC.

This clonotype was counted only a few times. This sequence joins TRBV30 and TRBJ2-5; D uncertain. Trimming removed 3 bases at V and 5 bases at J, with 13 bases between. The germline V gene encodes CDR1 GTSNPN and CDR2 SVGIG (reference sequence). This CDR3 region has 13 residues. The DNA of the CDR3 is TGTGCCTGGAGCGCCACTGTAGGGGAGACCCAGTACTTC. Protein sequence: CAWSATVGETQYF.

This clonotype was detected ten times or more. The chain is built from TRBV24-1 and TRBJ1-4; the D is unclear. The CDR3 runs 14 residues. CDR1 KGHDR and CDR2 SFDVKD come from the germline V gene. Trimming took off 5 bases at V and 6 bases at J, with 12 bases between the two ends. CDR3 coding DNA: TGTGCCACCAGTGCCGGAAGCTTCGATGAAAAACTGTTTTTT. This encodes CATSAGSFDEKLFF.

The table lists this clonotype with many counts. The chain carries TRBV4-1 and TRBJ2-1; 12 nucleotides align to TRBD2. Germline lookup yields CDR1 MGHRA and CDR2 YSYEKL. This CDR3 has 15 amino acids. Germline trimming cut 4 bases from V and 7 bases from J; bases unmatched to any gene: 5. CDR3 sequence (DNA): TGCGCCAGCAGCCTAGCTGGGACTAGCGGGAATGAGCAGTTCTTC. Its translation is CASSLAGTSGNEQFF.

This clonotype appeared a few times. This chain connects TRBV2 to TRBJ1-3; the D gene is possibly TRBD1 (5 bases). Trimming pared 6 bases from V and 0 bases from J, leaving 18 bases between. Per the germline V gene, CDR1 is SNHLY and CDR2 is FYNNEI. The CDR3 has 17 amino acids. CDR3 loop: CASSVSRDGPSGNTIYF. Written as DNA, the CDR3 is TGTGCCAGCAGCGTAAGCCGGGACGGACCCTCTGGAAACACCATATATTTT. The whole variable domain, filled in from reference TRBV2 and TRBJ1-3, reads EPEVTQTPSHQVTQMGQEVILRCVPISNHLYFYWYRQILGQKVEFLVSFYNNEISEKSEIFDDQFSVERPDGSNFTLKIRSTKLEDSAMYFCASSVSRDGPSGNTIYFGEGSWLTVV.

The chain uses TRBV19 and TRBJ1-1, with a weak D call TRBD1 (5 bases). The germline V gene encodes CDR1 LNHDA and CDR2 SQIVND (reference sequence). V was pared by 6 bases and J by 2 bases, with 10 bases between. The CDR3 totals 13 residues. In DNA, the CDR3 is TGTGCCAGTAGACTGGGGACCAACACTGAAGCTTTCTTT. Residues: CASRLGTNTEAFF.

This clonotype has a handful of counts. V usage is TRBV11-2 and J usage is TRBJ2-3, with D perhaps matching TRBD2 (6 bases). The CDR3 length is 14 residues. Germline V gene data show CDR1 as SGHAT and CDR2 as FQNNGV. Trimming shortened V by 2 bases and J by 3 bases, and 9 bases separated the two germline ends. This CDR3 reads CASSLLATTDTQYF. In nucleotides, the CDR3 is TGTGCCAGCAGCTTACTAGCGACGACAGATACGCAGTATTTT. The complete variable domain, with remaining parts taken from reference TRBV11-2 and TRBJ2-3, reads EAGVAQSPRYKIIEKRQSVAFWCNPISGHATLYWYQQILGQGPKLLIQFQNNGVVDDSQLPKDRFSAERLKGVDSTLKIQPAKLEDSAVYLCASSLLATTDTQYFGPGTRLTVL.

The chain carries TRBV7-6 and TRBJ2-5; D gene uncertain. The V end lost 5 bases, the J end lost 4 bases, and 8 bases lay between the germline ends. This CDR3 contains 12 residues. The germline V gene encodes CDR1 SGHVS and CDR2 FNYEAQ. The CDR3 region is CASSPKRETQYF. CDR3 bases: TGTGCCAGCAGCCCCAAGAGAGAGACCCAGTACTTC. Looking up the rest from reference TRBV7-6 and TRBJ2-5 gives the full variable domain: GAGVSQSPRYKVTKRGQDVALRCDPISGHVSLYWYRQALGQGPEFLTYFNYEAQQDKSGLPNDRFSAERPEGSISTLTIQRTEQRDSAMYRCASSPKRETQYFGPGTRLLVL.

This clonotype was seen ten or more times. The DNA of the CDR3 is TGTGCCTGGAGTCTCCGGACTAGCGGGCTCGAGCAGTACTTC. The encoded protein is CAWSLRTSGLEQYF. The chain has TRBV30 and TRBJ2-7, with 11 bases aligning to TRBD2. The CDR3 totals 14 residues. V lost 2 bases and J lost 6; bases outside the gene matches: 6. CDR1 is GTSNPN, CDR2 SVGIG, per germline (reference sequence).

The table lists this clonotype with a few counts. J is TRBJ2-2 and V is TRBV24-1, with TRBD1 matching 10 bases. CDR3 size: 16 residues. The J segment lost 6 bases and the V segment lost 4 bases, leaving 7 bases of the junction unmatched. Looked up from germline, CDR1 is KGHDR and CDR2 is SFDVKD. CDR3 in amino acids: CATSDQDRGTAGELFF. CDR3 nucleotides: TGTGCCACCAGTGACCAGGACAGGGGGACGGCCGGGGAGCTGTTTTTT.

The chain joins TRBV5-6 to TRBJ2-7; 9 nucleotides agree with TRBD2. Germline-derived CDR1 and CDR2 are SGHDT and YYEEEE. After removal of 0 bases from V and 7 bases from J, the junction contained 11 bases not matched to a gene. The CDR3 loop spans 16 amino acids. CDR3 nucleotides: TGTGCCAGCAGCTTGGCCTTGTCGCTAGCGGGACGTGAGCAGTACTTC. Protein sequence: CASSLALSLAGREQYF.

This clonotype was counted at least ten times. CDR3 sequence reads: CASQREVNTGELFF. The CDR3 DNA sequence: TGTGCCAGCCAACGGGAGGTTAACACCGGGGAGCTGTTTTTT. V gene TRBV9 combines with J gene TRBJ2-2, with TRBD2 matching over 7 bases. The CDR3 is made up of 14 amino acids. V dropped 7 bases and J dropped 2; count of bases not matched to a gene: 5. The germline V gene encodes CDR1 SGDLS and CDR2 YYNGEE.

The chain is built from TRBV29-1 and TRBJ1-1; D gene ambiguous. The CDR3 has 13 amino acids. Germline V lookup: CDR1 SQVTM, CDR2 ANQGSEA. Between the trimmed V and J ends, which lost 7 bases and 3 bases, there was a span of 15 bases. In nucleotides, the CDR3 is TGCAGCGCCGACCCTGGACTCTACACTGAAGCTTTCTTT. It codes for CSADPGLYTEAFF.

This clonotype turned up a few times. The J gene is TRBJ2-7, the V gene TRBV18; TRBD1 might be the D (5 bases). The germline V gene encodes CDR1 KGHSH and CDR2 LQKENI. There are 16 residues in the CDR3. V lost 2 bases to trimming and J lost 0 bases, with 14 bases between them. CDR3 residues: CASSPTSTGYSYEQYF. The CDR3 DNA reads as TGTGCCAGCTCACCAACCTCCACAGGTTACTCCTACGAGCAGTACTTC.